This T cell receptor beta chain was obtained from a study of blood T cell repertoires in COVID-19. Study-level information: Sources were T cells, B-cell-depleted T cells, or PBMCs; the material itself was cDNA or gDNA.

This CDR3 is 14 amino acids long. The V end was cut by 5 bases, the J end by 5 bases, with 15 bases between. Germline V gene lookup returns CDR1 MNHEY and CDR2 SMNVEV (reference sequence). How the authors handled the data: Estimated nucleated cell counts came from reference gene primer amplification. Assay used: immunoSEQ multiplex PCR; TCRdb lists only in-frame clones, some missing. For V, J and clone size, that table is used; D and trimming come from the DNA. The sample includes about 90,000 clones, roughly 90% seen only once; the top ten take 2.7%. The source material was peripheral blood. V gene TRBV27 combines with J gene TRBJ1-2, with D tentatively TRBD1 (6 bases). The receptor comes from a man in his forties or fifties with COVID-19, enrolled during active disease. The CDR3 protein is CASSRWDGTYGYTF. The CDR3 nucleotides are TGTGCCAGCAGTCGATGGGACGGGACATATGGCTACACCTTC.